This TCR beta chain was recorded in a study of CD8 T cells in Susac syndrome. With random hexamers, roughly 0.5 to 1 ug RNA was reverse transcribed. TCRdb passed the immunoSEQ multiplex PCR reads through MiXCR, listing each CDR3 protein once. The sample lists about 110,000 distinct CDR3 sequences; less than 97% were seen once. V lost 4 bases, J lost 6 bases, and 4 bases stayed unmatched. The CDR3 runs to 14 residues. Germline-derived CDR1 and CDR2 are LNHDA and SQIVND (reference sequence). The receptor's source is a human donor in good health. The V and J genes are TRBV19 and TRBJ2-2, with TRBD1 identical over 8 bases. Sequences were obtained from CD4+ T cells from PBMCs. The CDR3 is CASSTTGGPGELFF. As DNA, the CDR3 is TGTGCCAGTAGTACCACAGGGGGACCCGGGGAGCTGTTTTTT.